Below, 9 T cell receptor beta chains from the same sample are listed, as sequenced in a study of glioma-infiltrating T cells. TCR alpha and beta CDR3 regions were amplified from RNA using iRepertoire nested multiplex PCR. TCRdb independently ran MiXCR on the multiplex PCR reads; one entry per CDR3 protein. The table shows 100,000 to 150,000 distinct CDR3 sequences, with roughly 24% occurring only once. Sequencing was done on a sample of glioma tissue, nonneoplastic brain tissue, or PBMCs (not recorded which). These receptors all stem from a human donor with low-grade glioma or glioblastoma, undergoing nonglioma brain surgery, or in good health (not recorded which).

The V gene is TRBV6-6, the J gene TRBJ1-5; D remains unclear. CDR1 and CDR2 (germline): MNHNY, SVGAGI (reference sequence). Trimming removed 11 bases at V and 0 bases at J, with 14 bases between. The CDR3 consists of 14 residues. This CDR3 reads CAASTIGSNQPQHF. CDR3 sequence (DNA): TGTGCCGCCAGCACGATTGGTAGCAATCAGCCCCAGCATTTT.

A note on this clonotype: At one of its ends the junction is not consistent with the germline gene, which may arise from a read error. V is TRBV29-1 and J is TRBJ2-7; 11 nucleotides match TRBD2. This CDR3 region has 12 residues. In germline, CDR1 is SQVTM, CDR2 ANQGSEA. CDR3 in DNA: TGCAGCGTCGGGACTAGCGGATACGAGCAGCACTTC. Residues: CSVGTSGYEQHF.

This clonotype occurred many times. One junction end disagrees with the germline gene, perhaps due to a read error. The CDR3 sequence: CASTLRGSPHEQFF. In DNA, the CDR3 is TGTGCCAGCACTTTACGCGGGAGTCCCCATGAGCAGTTCTTC. The chain has TRBV12-3 or TRBV12-4 and TRBJ2-1, with 7 bases matching TRBD2. The CDR3 consists of 14 residues.

Worth noting for this clonotype: This could be a read error, since a much larger clone is one nucleotide away. In this CDR3 the conserved last residue, phenylalanine or tryptophan, is missing, so a read error is likely. V is TRBV7-9 and J is TRBJ2-1, with 9 bases matching TRBD2. Germline lookup yields CDR1 SEHNR and CDR2 FQNEAQ (reference sequence). V shed 2 bases, J shed 5 bases, and the junction held 4 bases outside the gene matches. This CDR3 region has 15 residues. CDR3 amino acids: CASSLSSGSHNEQFS. The CDR3 DNA reads as TGTGCCAGCAGCTTAAGTAGCGGGAGCCACAATGAGCAGTTCTCC.

This clonotype showed up many times. The rearrangement links TRBV11-2 to TRBJ1-1; D is unresolved. The CDR3 has 13 amino acids. The ends were cut back, 5 bases at V and 5 bases at J, with 12 bases in the middle. Germline loops: CDR1 SGHAT, CDR2 FQNNGV. CDR3 nucleotide sequence: TGTGCCAGCAGCCCCCAGCGCGGAACTGAAGCTTTCTTT. Translation gives CASSPQRGTEAFF. Supplemented by reference TRBV11-2 and TRBJ1-1, the full variable domain reads EAGVAQSPRYKIIEKRQSVAFWCNPISGHATLYWYQQILGQGPKLLIQFQNNGVVDDSQLPKDRFSAERLKGVDSTLKIQPAKLEDSAVYLCASSPQRGTEAFFGQGTRLTVV.

This clonotype was found many times. J is TRBJ1-5 and V is TRBV7-2; D not certain. Trimming removed 2 bases from V and 2 bases from J, with 13 bases in between. The germline V gene encodes CDR1 SGHTA and CDR2 FQGNSA. The CDR3 loop spans 16 amino acids. The CDR3 bases are TGTGCCAGCAGCTTATTTAGTCTGGCTGGCAATCAGCCCCAGCATTTT. It is translated as CASSLFSLAGNQPQHF.

This clonotype appeared many times. V gene TRBV2 combines with J gene TRBJ2-5; D uncertain. The CDR3 covers 11 residues. Germline values: CDR1 SNHLY, CDR2 FYNNEI. V lost 4 bases, J lost 9 bases, and 9 bases lay in between. DNA of the CDR3: TGTGCCAGCAGTGGAGATTACGCCCAGTACTTC. It codes for CASSGDYAQYF.

This clonotype was detected many times. The chain has TRBV4-3 and TRBJ2-2; D possibly matches TRBD1 or TRBD2 (5 bases each). This CDR3 spans 15 amino acids. The V and J ends lost 1 base and 6 bases respectively, with 12 bases between them. In germline, CDR1 is LGHNA, CDR2 YSLEER. CDR3 DNA sequence: TGCGCCAGCAGCCAAGTGGGACCGAGCGCCGGGGAGCTGTTTTTT. It is translated as CASSQVGPSAGELFF.

In this sample, this clonotype turned up a few times. The chain employs TRBV5-1 and TRBJ2-7; 7 bases are shared with TRBD1. From germline, CDR1 is SGHRS and CDR2 YFSETQ. With 4 bases clipped from V and 3 bases from J, the junction kept 7 bases outside the gene matches. There are 14 residues in the CDR3. CDR3 sequence reads: CASSKTGTGYEQYF. The CDR3 region has the DNA TGCGCCAGCAGCAAGACAGGGACGGGCTACGAGCAGTACTTC.